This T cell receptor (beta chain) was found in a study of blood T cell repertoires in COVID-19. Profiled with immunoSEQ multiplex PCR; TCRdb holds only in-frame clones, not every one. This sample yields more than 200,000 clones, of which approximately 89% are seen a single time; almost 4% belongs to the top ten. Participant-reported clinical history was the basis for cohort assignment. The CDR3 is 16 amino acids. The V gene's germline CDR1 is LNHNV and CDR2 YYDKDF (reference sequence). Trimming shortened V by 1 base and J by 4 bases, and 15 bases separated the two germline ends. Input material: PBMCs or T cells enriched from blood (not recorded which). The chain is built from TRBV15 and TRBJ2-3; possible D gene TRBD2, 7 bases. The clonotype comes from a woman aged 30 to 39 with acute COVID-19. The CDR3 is CATSRVAGAGADTQYF. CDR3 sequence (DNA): TGTGCCACCAGCAGAGTCGCGGGGGCCGGGGCAGATACGCAGTATTTT.